This T cell receptor beta chain originates from a study of naive and memory T cell subsets. This clonotype was counted a few times. Alpha and beta constant region primers primed reverse transcription for blood and skin samples. Via MiXCR, TCRdb re-called the UMI-ligation and nested PCR reads, giving one row per CDR3 protein. The repertoire holds 17,000 or so distinct CDR3 sequences, with 8% to 10% as singletons. Treatment given: skin biopsy from PPD injection site in Mantoux-positive individual. Input was about 1 to 1,100 ng of DNase-treated total RNA without cell sorting. The TCR comes from an adult in good health. The sequenced sample was skin, obtained from a tuberculin skin test site.

The CDR3 region has the DNA TGTGCCACCTCCACCGGGCCTCAAGAGACCCAGTACTTC. It yields the protein CATSTGPQETQYF. The rearrangement links TRBV15 to TRBJ2-5; D call uncertain. The CDR3 runs to 13 residues. V lost 8 bases to trimming and J lost 2 bases, with 12 bases between them. Germline CDR1 is LNHNV and CDR2 is YYDKDF (reference sequence).